This TCR beta chain derives from a study of cytomegalovirus exposure and HLA in healthy donors. The PCR had 60 Vbeta and 13 Jbeta primers. How the authors handled the data: A later analysis counted approximately 88 million unique TCR beta chains, roughly 11 million shared. Profiled with immunoSEQ multiplex PCR; TCRdb holds only in-frame clones, not every one. V, J and clone size are taken as reported in that table, and D and trimming were inferred from the DNA itself. The sample includes 150,000 to 200,000 clones, approximately 86% seen only once; the top ten take approximately 1.9%. The sample comprised PBMCs. The receptor's source is a woman aged 18-29 years in good health and CMV-seronegative.

In DNA form, the CDR3 reads TGTGCCAGCAGTTTATTGGGGCAGGGGGGCCCGGGGGACGAGCAGTACTTC. Protein sequence: CASSLLGQGGPGDEQYF. J is TRBJ2-7 and V is TRBV27; weak D call: TRBD1 (7 bases). There are 17 residues in the CDR3. Trimming removed 1 base from V and 5 bases from J, with 21 bases in between. The germline CDR1 and CDR2 sequences are MNHEY and SMNVEV (reference sequence).